Following are 15 T cell receptor beta chains from one sample sequenced in a study of blood T cells in healthy people across ages. The authors ran a second PCR of roughly 6 to 12 cycles using a sample-barcoded 5' primer and a J-beta primer mix. Each CDR3 protein is one row after TCRdb ran MiXCR on the 5' RACE reads. The profile shows around 700,000 distinct CDR3 sequences, around 25% of them singletons. These data were also reused for a study on T cells of mothers and their children.

Sample: blood. Receptors originate from a boy younger than 18 in good health.

Many counts were recorded for this clonotype. One end of the junction varies from germline; a read error may be responsible. The chain uses TRBV7-7 and TRBJ2-3, with TRBD2 matching over 12 bases. The CDR3 is made up of 15 amino acids. Germline V CDR1 and CDR2: SSHAT, FNYEAQ (reference sequence). CDR3 sequence reads: CASSSGLAGTDTQYF. The CDR3 DNA is TGTGCTAGCAGTTCAGGACTAGCGGGAACAGATACGCAGTATTTT.

The rearrangement uses TRBV4-3 and TRBJ2-1, with 7 bases lining up with TRBD2. J gave up 2 bases and V 6 bases, and 7 bases lay outside the gene matches. CDR3 size: 15 residues. Germline CDR1 is LGHNA and CDR2 is YSLEER. CDR3 DNA sequence: TGCGCCAGCAGTTGGAGCGGGGTCACCTACAATGAGCAGTTCTTC. Protein sequence: CASSWSGVTYNEQFF.

This clonotype was counted a few times. CDR3 bases: TGTGCCAGTACGGCCGGGACAGGGGGCACGAATACGCAGTATTTT. This codes for CASTAGTGGTNTQYF. The chain recombines TRBV19 with TRBJ2-3, with TRBD1 matching over 12 bases. The CDR3 has 15 residues. The germline V gene has CDR1 LNHDA and CDR2 SQIVND (reference sequence). J was trimmed by 7 bases and V by 7 bases; bases with no gene match: 9.

The chain carries TRBV7-2 and TRBJ1-1; D remains ambiguous. The CDR3 loop spans 12 amino acids. Deletions cut 1 base from V and 11 bases from J, with 11 bases between. Germline loops: CDR1 SGHTA, CDR2 FQGNSA. Here the CDR3 DNA reads TGTGCCAGCAGCTTAGTAAGGGCCGAGGCTTTCTTT. It yields the protein CASSLVRAEAFF.

This sequence joins TRBV7-9 and TRBJ1-3, with D possibly being TRBD1 (5 bases). Per the germline V gene, CDR1 is SEHNR and CDR2 is FQNEAQ (reference sequence). The CDR3 has 15 residues. V lost 5 bases and J 1 base, leaving 12 bases between the germline ends. CDR3 bases: TGTGCCAGCAGCGGGGGACCGAGTTCTGGAAACACCATATATTTT. This translates into CASSGGPSSGNTIYF.

The V and J genes are TRBV4-3 and TRBJ1-1; D call uncertain. CDR1 is LGHNA, CDR2 YSLEER, per germline. The CDR3 is 13 amino acids. Trimming stripped 0 bases from V and 3 bases from J, with 5 bases between. As DNA, the CDR3 is TGCGCCAGCAGCCAAGACAGGTACACTGAAGCTTTCTTT. Its protein product is CASSQDRYTEAFF.

The V gene is TRBV5-6, the J gene TRBJ2-1, with D possibly TRBD2 on 5 matching bases. The germline gives CDR1 SGHDT, CDR2 YYEEEE. The CDR3 contains 16 residues. V was cut by 5 bases and J by 8 bases, with 23 bases left in between. CDR3 sequence (DNA): TGTGCCAGCAGTCCGAAAAACGGGATGGTTGTCGATGAGCAGTTCTTC. This encodes CASSPKNGMVVDEQFF.

This clonotype was seen only a few times. The chain carries TRBV9 and TRBJ2-5; D remains ambiguous. Trimming cost V 4 bases and J 5 bases, with 12 bases left between them. This CDR3 has 13 amino acids. Looked up from germline, CDR1 is SGDLS and CDR2 is YYNGEE. The CDR3 DNA reads as TGTGCCAGCAGCCAAACCGCTCGGGAGACCCAGTACTTC. Translating it yields CASSQTARETQYF.

A note on this clonotype: With a much larger clone just one base away, this may be a read error. V usage is TRBV10-3 and J usage is TRBJ1-1, with D unresolved. The ends were cut back, 6 bases at V and 1 base at J, with 3 bases in the middle. CDR3 length: 11 amino acids. CDR1 and CDR2 from the germline V gene are ENHRY and SYGVKD. In DNA form, the CDR3 reads TGTGCCATCAGGGGGAACACTGAAGCTTTCTTT. Its translation is CAIRGNTEAFF.

The chain carries TRBV19 and TRBJ2-4, with 8 bases identical to TRBD1. CDR1 LNHDA and CDR2 SQIVND come from the germline V gene (reference sequence). The CDR3 covers 13 residues. V gave up 5 bases and J gave up 7 bases; unmatched junction bases: 4. As DNA, the CDR3 is TGTGCCAGTAGTGGACAGGGATGGAACATTCAGTACTTC. It yields the protein CASSGQGWNIQYF.

This chain uses TRBV7-2 with TRBJ1-6, with a weak D call TRBD1 (6 bases). The CDR3 has 15 residues. CDR1 is SGHTA and CDR2 is FQGNSA in the germline V gene. Trimming took 5 bases from V and 6 from J, leaving 14 bases between them. DNA of the CDR3: TGTGCCAGCAGCCCCACAGGGAGCCTTAATTCACCCCTCCACTTT. Protein product: CASSPTGSLNSPLHF.

CDR3 bases: TGTGCCAGCAGCAAAGAGTCGGCAAGACGATATAGCAATCAGCCCCAGCATTTT. The encoded protein is CASSKESARRYSNQPQHF. V gene TRBV21-1 combines with J gene TRBJ1-5. TRBV21-1 is a pseudogene segment. The CDR3 spans 18 residues.

This clonotype came up a few times. The chain carries TRBV29-1 and TRBJ2-5; D gene unclear. Germline CDR1 reads SQVTM; CDR2 reads ANQGSEA. The CDR3 sequence is 15 residues long. V was clipped by 0 bases and J by 4 bases, with 15 bases between them. CDR3 in amino acids: CSVEDPTGSGETQYF. The CDR3 DNA follows: TGCAGCGTTGAAGATCCAACCGGGTCCGGAGAGACCCAGTACTTC.

Of note for this clonotype: At one end the junction does not follow the germline gene, possibly because of a read error. This chain joins TRBV2 and TRBJ2-4; D perhaps matches TRBD2 (5 bases). This CDR3 spans 13 amino acids. CDR1 and CDR2 from the germline V gene are SNHLY and FYNNEI. This CDR3 reads CASRTALEDLFIF. CDR3 nucleotides: TGTGCCAGCAGAACGGCCTTGGAGGATCTTTTTATCTTC.

This clonotype was recorded a few times. J is TRBJ2-7 and V is TRBV7-9, with 8 bases aligning to TRBD1. This CDR3 region has 15 residues. Germline CDR1 reads SEHNR; CDR2 reads FQNEAQ (reference sequence). After removal of 4 bases from V and 6 bases from J, the junction contained 11 bases not matched to a gene. In nucleotides, the CDR3 is TGTGCCAGCAGCTCAGGGGGCGATCACCCGGGCGAGCAGTACTTC. As protein: CASSSGGDHPGEQYF.